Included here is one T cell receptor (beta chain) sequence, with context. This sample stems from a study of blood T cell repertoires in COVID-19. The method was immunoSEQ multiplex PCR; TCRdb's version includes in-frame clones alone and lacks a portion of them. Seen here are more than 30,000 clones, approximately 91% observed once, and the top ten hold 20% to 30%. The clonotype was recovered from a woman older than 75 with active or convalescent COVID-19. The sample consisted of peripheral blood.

The DNA for the CDR3 is TGCGCCAGCAGCTCCGGGGAGGTCACCGGGGAGCTGTTTTTT. Encoded protein: CASSSGEVTGELFF. The chain is built from TRBV5-1 and TRBJ2-2, with D possibly matching TRBD2 (6 bases). CDR3 length: 14 residues. The germline V gene encodes CDR1 SGHRS and CDR2 YFSETQ. The ends were cut back, 3 bases at V and 4 bases at J, with 10 bases in the middle.